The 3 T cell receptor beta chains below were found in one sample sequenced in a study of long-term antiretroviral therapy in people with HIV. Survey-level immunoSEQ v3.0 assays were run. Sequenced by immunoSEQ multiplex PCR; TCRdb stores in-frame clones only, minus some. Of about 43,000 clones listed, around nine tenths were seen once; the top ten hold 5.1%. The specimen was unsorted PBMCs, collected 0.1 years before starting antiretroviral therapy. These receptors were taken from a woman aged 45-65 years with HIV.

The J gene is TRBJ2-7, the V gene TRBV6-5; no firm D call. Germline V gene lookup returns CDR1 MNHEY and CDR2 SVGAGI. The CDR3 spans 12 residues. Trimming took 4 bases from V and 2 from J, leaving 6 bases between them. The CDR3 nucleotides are TGTGCCAGCAGTTCCACGACCTACGAGCAGTACTTC. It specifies CASSSTTYEQYF.

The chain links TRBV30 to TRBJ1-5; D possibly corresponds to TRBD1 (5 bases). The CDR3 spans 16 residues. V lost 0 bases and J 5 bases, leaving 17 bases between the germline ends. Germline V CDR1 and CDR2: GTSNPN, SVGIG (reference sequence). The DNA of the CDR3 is TGTGCCTGGAGTGTACGGGGACCCCAAGGGGATCAGCCCCAGCATTTT. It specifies CAWSVRGPQGDQPQHF.

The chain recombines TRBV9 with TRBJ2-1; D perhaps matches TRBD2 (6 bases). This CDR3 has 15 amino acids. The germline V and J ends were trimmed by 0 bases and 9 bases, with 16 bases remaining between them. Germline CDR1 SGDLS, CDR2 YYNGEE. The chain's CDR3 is CASSVEASARGEQFF. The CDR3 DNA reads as TGTGCCAGCAGCGTAGAGGCTAGCGCTCGTGGTGAGCAGTTCTTC.